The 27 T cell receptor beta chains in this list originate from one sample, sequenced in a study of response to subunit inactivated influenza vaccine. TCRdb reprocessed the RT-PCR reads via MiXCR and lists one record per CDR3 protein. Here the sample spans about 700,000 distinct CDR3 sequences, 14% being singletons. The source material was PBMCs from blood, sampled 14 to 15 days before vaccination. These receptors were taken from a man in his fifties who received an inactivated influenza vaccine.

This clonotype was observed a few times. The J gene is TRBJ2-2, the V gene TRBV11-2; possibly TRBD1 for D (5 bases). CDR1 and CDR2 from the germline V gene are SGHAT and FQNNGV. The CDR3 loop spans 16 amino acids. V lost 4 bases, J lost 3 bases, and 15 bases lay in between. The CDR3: CASSSGASGHTGELFF. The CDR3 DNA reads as TGTGCCAGCAGCTCTGGGGCGTCAGGGCACACCGGGGAGCTGTTTTTT.

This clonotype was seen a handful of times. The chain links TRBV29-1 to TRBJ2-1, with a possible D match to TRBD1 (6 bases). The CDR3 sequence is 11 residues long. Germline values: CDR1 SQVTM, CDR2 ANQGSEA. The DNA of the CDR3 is TGCACCTACGGGACAACCTATGAGCAGTTCTTC. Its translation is CTYGTTYEQFF.

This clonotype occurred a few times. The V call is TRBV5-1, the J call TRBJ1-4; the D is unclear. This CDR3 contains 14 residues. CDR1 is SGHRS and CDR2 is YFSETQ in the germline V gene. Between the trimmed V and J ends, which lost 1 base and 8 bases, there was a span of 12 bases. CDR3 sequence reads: CASSLSGNREKLFF. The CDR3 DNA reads TGCGCCAGCAGCTTGAGTGGGAATCGGGAAAAACTGTTTTTT.

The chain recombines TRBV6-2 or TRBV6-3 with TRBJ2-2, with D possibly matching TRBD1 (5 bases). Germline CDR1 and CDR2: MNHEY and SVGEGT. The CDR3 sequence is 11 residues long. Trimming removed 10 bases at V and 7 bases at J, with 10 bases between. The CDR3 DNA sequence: TGTGCCACCAGGGTCGTCGGGGAGCTGTTTTTT. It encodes CATRVVGELFF.

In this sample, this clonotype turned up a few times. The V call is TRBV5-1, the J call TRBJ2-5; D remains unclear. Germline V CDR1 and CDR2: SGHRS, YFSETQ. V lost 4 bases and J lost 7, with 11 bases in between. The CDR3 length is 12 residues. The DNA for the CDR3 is TGCGCCAGCAGCCCCGATTCCGGGACCCAGTACTTC. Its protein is CASSPDSGTQYF.

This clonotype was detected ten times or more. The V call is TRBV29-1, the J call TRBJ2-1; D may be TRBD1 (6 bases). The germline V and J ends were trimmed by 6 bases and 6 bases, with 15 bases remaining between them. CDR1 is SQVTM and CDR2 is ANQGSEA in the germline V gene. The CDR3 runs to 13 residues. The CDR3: CSVPGAGGNEQFF. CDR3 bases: TGCAGCGTCCCAGGGGCTGGAGGCAATGAGCAGTTCTTC.

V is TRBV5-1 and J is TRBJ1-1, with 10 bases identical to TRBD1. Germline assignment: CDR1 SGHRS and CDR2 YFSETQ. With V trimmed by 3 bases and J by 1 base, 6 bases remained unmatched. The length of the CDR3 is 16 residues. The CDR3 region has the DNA TGCGCCAGCAGCTACGACAGGGGGCCGGGGAACACTGAAGCTTTCTTT. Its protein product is CASSYDRGPGNTEAFF.

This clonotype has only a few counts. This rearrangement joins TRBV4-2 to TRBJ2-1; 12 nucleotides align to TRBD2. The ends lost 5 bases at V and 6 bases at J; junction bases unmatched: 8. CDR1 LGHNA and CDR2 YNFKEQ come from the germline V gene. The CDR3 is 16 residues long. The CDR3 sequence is CASSNHPSGRANEQFF. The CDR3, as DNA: TGTGCCAGCAGCAACCATCCTAGCGGGAGGGCCAATGAGCAGTTCTTC.

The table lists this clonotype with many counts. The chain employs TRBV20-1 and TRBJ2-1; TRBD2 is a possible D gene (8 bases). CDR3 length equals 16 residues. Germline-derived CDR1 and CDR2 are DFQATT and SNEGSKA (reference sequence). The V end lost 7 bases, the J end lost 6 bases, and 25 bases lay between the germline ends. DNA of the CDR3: TGCAGTGTCAGGGGGGCGGGGGGCCTGATGCGCAATGAGCAGTTCTTC. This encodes CSVRGAGGLMRNEQFF.

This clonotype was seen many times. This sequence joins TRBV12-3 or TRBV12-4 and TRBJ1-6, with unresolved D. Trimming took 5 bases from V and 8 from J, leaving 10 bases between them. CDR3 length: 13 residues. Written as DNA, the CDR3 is TGTGCCAGCAGTAACCTGCGTGATTCACCCCTCCACTTT. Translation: CASSNLRDSPLHF.

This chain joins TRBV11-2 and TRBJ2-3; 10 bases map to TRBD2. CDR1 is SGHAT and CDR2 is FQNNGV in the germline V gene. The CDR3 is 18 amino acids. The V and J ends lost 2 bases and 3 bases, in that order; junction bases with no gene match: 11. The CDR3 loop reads CASSLFGTTAGGTDTQYF. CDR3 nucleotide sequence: TGTGCCAGCAGCTTATTCGGTACGACAGCGGGAGGGACAGATACGCAGTATTTT.

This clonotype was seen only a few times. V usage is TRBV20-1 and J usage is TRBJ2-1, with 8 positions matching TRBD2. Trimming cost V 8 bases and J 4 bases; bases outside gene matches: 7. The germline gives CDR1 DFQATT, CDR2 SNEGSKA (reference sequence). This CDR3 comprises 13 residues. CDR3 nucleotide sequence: TGCAGTCGGGGGGGGGGGACATACAATGAGCAGTTCTTC. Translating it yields CSRGGGTYNEQFF.

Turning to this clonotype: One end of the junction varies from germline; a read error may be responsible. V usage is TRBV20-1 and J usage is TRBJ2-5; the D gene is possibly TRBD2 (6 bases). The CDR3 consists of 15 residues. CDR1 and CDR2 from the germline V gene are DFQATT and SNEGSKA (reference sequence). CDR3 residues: CSARAPGLDQGTQYF. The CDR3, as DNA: TGCAGTGCTAGAGCCCCGGGACTCGATCAAGGGACCCAGTACTTC.

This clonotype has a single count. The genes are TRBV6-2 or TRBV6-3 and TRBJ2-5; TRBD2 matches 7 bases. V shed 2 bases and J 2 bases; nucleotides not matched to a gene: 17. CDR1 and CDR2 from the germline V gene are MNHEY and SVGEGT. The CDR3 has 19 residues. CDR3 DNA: TGTGCCAGCAGTTACCTTACACGGACTAGACCAATCCCTCAAGAGACCCAGTACTTC. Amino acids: CASSYLTRTRPIPQETQYF.

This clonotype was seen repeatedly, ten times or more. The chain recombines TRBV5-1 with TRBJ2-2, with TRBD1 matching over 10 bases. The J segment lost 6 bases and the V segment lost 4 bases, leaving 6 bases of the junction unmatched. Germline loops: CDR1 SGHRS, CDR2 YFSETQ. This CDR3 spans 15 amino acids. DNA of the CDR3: TGCGCCAGCAGCCCCTGGGACAGGGGCGCCGGGGAGCTGTTTTTT. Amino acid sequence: CASSPWDRGAGELFF.

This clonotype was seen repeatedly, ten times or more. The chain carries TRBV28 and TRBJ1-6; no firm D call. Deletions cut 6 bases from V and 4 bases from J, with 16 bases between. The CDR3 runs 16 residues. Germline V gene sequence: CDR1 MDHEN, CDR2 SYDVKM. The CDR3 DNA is TGTGCCAGCAGCCCTACTGAGGGCTCATATAATTCACCCCTCCACTTT. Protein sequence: CASSPTEGSYNSPLHF.

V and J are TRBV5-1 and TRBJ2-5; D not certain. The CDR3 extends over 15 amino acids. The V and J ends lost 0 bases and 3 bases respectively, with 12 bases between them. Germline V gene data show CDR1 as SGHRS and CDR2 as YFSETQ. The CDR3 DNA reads TGCGCCAGCAGCTTGGGTCTACGTCTAGAAGAGACCCAGTACTTC. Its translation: CASSLGLRLEETQYF.

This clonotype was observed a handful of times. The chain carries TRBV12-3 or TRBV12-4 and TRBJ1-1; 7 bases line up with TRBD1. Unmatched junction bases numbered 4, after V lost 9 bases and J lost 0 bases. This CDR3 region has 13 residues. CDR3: CASTGQMNTEAFF. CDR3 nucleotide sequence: TGTGCCAGTACGGGACAGATGAACACTGAAGCTTTCTTT.

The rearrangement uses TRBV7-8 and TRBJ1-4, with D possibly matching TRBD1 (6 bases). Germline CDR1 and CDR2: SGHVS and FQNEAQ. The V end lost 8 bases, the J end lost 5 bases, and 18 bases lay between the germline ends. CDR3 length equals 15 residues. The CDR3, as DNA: TGTGCCAGCTCCCCGAAGGGACACTTCAATGAAAAACTGTTTTTT. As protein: CASSPKGHFNEKLFF.

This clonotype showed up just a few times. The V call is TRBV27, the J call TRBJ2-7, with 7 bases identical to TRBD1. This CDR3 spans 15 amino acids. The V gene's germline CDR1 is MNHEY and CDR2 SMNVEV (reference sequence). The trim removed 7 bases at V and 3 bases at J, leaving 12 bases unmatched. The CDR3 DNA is TGTGCCAGCACCACCCTTGGACAGGTCCACTACGAGCAGTACTTC. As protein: CASTTLGQVHYEQYF.

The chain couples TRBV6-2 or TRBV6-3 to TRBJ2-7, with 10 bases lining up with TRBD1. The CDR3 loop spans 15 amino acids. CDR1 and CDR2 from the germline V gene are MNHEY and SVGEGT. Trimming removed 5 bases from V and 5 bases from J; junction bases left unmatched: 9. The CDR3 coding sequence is TGTGCCAGCAGTCCTCCGGGACAGGGGTTCAACGAGCAGTACTTC. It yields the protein CASSPPGQGFNEQYF.

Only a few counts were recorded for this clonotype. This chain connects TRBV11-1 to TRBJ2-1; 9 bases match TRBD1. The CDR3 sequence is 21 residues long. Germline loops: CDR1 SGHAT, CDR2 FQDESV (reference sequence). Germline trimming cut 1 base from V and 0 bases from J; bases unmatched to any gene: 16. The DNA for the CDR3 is TGTGCCAGCAGCTTAGAGGCGGGACAGGGTTCCGGATACTTCTCCTACAATGAGCAGTTCTTC. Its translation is CASSLEAGQGSGYFSYNEQFF. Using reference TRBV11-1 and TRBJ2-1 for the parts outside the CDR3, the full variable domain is EAEVAQSPRYKITEKSQAVAFWCDPISGHATLYWYRQILGQGPELLVQFQDESVVDDSQLPKDRFSAERLKGVDSTLKIQPAELGDSAMYLCASSLEAGQGSGYFSYNEQFFGPGTRLTVL.

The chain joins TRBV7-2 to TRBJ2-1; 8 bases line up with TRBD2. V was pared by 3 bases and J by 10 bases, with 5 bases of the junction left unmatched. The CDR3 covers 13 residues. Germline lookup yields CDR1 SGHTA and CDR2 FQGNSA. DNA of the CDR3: TGTGCCAGCAGCTTCGGGGCTAGCGGGGAGCAGTTCTTC. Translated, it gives CASSFGASGEQFF.

The CDR3 region is CASSLGSPGETGELFF. CDR3 bases: TGTGCCAGCAGCTTGGGTTCCCCGGGAGAGACCGGGGAGCTGTTTTTT. This chain links TRBV5-4 with TRBJ2-2, with D maybe TRBD2 (6 bases). The CDR3 runs 16 residues. V was pared by 0 bases and J by 5 bases, with 14 bases between. The germline V gene encodes CDR1 SGHNT and CDR2 YYREEE (reference sequence).

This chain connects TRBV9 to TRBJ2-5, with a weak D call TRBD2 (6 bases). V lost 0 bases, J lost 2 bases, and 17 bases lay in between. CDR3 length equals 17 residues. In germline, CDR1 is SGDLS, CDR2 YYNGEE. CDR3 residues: CASSVGLANWRQETQYF. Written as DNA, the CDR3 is TGTGCCAGCAGCGTAGGTCTAGCGAATTGGAGACAAGAGACCCAGTACTTC.

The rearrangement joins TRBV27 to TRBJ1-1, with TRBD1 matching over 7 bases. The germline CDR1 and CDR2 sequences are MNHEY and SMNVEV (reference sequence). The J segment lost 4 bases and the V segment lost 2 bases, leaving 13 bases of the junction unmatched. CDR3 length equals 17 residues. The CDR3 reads CASSLRVQGSRVTEAFF. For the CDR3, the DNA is TGTGCCAGCAGTTTAAGGGTACAGGGGAGTAGGGTCACTGAAGCTTTCTTT.

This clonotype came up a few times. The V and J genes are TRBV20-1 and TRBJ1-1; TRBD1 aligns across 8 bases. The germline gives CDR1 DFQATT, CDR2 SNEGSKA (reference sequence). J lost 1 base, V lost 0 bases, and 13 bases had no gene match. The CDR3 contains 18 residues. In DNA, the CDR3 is TGCAGTGCTAGAGATCGTCGAGGCAGGGGGCTGAGGAACACTGAAGCTTTCTTT. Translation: CSARDRRGRGLRNTEAFF.